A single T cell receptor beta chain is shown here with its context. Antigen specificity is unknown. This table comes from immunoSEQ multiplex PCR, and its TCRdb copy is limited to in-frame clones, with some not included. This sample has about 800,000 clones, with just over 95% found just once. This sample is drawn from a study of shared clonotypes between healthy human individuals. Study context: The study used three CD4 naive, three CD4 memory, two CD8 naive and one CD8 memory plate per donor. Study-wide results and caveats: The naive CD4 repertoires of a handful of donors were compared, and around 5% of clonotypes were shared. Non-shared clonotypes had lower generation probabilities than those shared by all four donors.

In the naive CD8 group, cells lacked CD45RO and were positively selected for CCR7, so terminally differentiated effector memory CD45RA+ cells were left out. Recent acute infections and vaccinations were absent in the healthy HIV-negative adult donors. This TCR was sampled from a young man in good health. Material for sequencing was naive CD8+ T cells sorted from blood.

As DNA, the CDR3 is TGTGCCAGCAGTGAACGTCCTAACCCTCTCGATGAGCAGTTCTTC. Amino acids: CASSERPNPLDEQFF. This chain uses TRBV2 with TRBJ2-1; D is uncertain. The germline V gene encodes CDR1 SNHLY and CDR2 FYNNEI. The CDR3 extends over 15 amino acids. V dropped 2 bases and J dropped 8 bases, with 16 bases sitting between them.